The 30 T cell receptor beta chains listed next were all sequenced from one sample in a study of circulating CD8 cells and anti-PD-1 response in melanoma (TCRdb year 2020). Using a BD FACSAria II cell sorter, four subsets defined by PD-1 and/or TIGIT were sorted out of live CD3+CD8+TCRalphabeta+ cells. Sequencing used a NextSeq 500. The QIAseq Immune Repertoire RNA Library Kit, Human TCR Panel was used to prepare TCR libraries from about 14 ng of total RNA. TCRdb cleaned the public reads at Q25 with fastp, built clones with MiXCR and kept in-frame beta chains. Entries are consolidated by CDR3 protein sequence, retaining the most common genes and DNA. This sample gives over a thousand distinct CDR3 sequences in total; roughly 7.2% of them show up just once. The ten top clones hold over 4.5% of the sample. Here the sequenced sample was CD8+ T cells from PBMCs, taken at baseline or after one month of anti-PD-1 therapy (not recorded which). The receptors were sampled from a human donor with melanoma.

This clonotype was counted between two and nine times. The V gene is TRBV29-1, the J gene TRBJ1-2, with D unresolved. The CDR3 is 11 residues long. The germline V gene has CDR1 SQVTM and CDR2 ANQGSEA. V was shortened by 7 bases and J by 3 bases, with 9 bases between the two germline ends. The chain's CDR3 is CSGLIDYGYTF. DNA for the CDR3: TGCAGCGGGCTCATTGACTATGGCTACACCTTC.

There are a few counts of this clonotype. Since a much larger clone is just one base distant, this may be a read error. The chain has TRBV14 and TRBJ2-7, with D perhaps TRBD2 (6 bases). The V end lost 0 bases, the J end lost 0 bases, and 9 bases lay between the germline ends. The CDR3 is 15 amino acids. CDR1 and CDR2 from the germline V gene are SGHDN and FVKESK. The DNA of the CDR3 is TGTGCCAGCAGCCAAGATACCGGGGGCTCCTACGAGCAGTACTTC. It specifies CASSQDTGGSYEQYF.

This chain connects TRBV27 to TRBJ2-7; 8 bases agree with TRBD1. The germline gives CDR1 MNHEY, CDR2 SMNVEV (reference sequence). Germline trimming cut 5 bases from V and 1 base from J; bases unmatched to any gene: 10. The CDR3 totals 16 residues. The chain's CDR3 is CASSGYRDRPSYEQYF. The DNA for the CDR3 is TGTGCCAGCAGTGGCTACCGGGACAGGCCATCCTACGAGCAGTACTTC.

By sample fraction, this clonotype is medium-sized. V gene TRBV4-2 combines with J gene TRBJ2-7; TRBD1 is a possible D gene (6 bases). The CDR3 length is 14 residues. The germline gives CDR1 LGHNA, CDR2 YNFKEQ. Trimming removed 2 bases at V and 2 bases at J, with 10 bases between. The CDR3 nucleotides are TGTGCCAGCAGCCAACTCAGGGGTACCTACGAGCAGTACTTC. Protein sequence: CASSQLRGTYEQYF.

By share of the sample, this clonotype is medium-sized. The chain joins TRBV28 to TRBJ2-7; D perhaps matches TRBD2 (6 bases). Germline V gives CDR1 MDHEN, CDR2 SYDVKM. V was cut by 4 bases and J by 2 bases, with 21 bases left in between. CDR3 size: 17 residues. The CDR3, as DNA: TGTGCCAGCAGTTCCGAAACCTCCGGGACGGGAGCCTACGAGCAGTACTTC. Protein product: CASSSETSGTGAYEQYF. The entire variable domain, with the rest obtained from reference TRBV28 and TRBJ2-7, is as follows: DVKVTQSSRYLVKRTGEKVFLECVQDMDHENMFWYRQDPGLGLRLIYFSYDVKMKEKGDIPEGYSVSREKKERFSLILESASTNQTSMYLCASSSETSGTGAYEQYFGPGTRLTVT.

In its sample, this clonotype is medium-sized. CDR3 nucleotide sequence: TGCAGTGCTAGAACCCCCCAAGGCGACGAGCAGTACTTC. Protein sequence: CSARTPQGDEQYF. This rearrangement joins TRBV20-1 to TRBJ2-7; D remains unclear. V gave up 2 bases and J gave up 5 bases, with 13 bases separating them. Per germline, CDR1 DFQATT and CDR2 SNEGSKA (reference sequence). This CDR3 spans 13 amino acids.

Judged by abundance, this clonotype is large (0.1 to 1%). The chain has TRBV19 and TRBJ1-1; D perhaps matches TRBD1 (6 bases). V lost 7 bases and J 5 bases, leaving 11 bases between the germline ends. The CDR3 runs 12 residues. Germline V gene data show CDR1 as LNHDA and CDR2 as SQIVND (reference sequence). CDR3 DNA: TGTGCCAGTATTGCAGGGGAAACTGAAGCTTTCTTT. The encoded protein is CASIAGETEAFF.

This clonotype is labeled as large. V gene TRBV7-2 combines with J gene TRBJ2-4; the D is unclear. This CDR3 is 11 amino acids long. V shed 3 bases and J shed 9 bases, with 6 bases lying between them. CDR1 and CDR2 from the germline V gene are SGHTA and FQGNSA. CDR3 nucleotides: TGTGCCAGCAGCTTCGGTGCCATTCAGTACTTC. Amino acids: CASSFGAIQYF.

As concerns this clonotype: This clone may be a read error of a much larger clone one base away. This CDR3 reads CASSLLGNATNEKLSF. CDR3 nucleotides: TGTGCCAGCAGTTTGCTCGGGAATGCAACTAATGAAAAACTGTCTTTT. The V and J genes are TRBV28 and TRBJ1-4; no clear D. CDR1 is MDHEN, CDR2 SYDVKM, per germline. The CDR3 is 16 residues long.

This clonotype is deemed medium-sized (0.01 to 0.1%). DNA for the CDR3: TGTGCCAGTAGTCCCCGGACAGGGGTCGAGCAGTACTTC. Protein: CASSPRTGVEQYF. This chain connects TRBV19 to TRBJ2-7; 9 bases align to TRBD1. V gave up 5 bases and J gave up 6 bases; unmatched junction bases: 5. The germline gives CDR1 LNHDA, CDR2 SQIVND (reference sequence). The CDR3 has 13 residues.

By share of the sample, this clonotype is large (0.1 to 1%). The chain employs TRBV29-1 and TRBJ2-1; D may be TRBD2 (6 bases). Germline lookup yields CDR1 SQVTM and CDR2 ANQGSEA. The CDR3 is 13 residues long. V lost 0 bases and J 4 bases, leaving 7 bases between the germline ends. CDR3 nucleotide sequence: TGCAGCGTTGAAGAGGGAGGTTACAATGAGCAGTTCTTC. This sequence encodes CSVEEGGYNEQFF.

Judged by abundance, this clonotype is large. CDR3: CASSPSSGRYEQYF. The CDR3 DNA is TGTGCCAGCAGTCCTTCTAGCGGGCGCTACGAGCAGTACTTC. The rearrangement joins TRBV28 to TRBJ2-7, with 8 nucleotides matching TRBD2. Germline V gene lookup returns CDR1 MDHEN and CDR2 SYDVKM. V lost 5 bases and J lost 3; bases outside the gene matches: 6. The CDR3 sequence is 14 residues long.

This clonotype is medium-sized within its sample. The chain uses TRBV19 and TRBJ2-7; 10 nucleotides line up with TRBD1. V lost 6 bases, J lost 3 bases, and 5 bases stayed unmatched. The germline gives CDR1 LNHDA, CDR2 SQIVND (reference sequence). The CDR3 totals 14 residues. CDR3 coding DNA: TGTGCCAGTAGCCCGACAGGGGGCGGCTACGAGCAGTACTTC. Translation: CASSPTGGGYEQYF.

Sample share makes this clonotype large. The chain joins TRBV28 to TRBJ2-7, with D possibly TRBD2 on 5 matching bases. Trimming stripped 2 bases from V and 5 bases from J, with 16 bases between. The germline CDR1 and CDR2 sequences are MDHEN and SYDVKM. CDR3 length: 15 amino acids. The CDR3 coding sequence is TGTGCCAGCAGTTTAGCGATCGGGTACGGGAACGAGCAGTACTTC. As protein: CASSLAIGYGNEQYF.

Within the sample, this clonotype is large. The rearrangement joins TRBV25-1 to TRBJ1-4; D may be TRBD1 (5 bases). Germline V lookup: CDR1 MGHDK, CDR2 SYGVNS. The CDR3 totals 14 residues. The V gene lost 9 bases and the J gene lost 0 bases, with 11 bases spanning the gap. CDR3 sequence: CASPDRATNEKLFF. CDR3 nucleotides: TGTGCCAGTCCAGACAGAGCAACTAATGAAAAACTGTTTTTT.

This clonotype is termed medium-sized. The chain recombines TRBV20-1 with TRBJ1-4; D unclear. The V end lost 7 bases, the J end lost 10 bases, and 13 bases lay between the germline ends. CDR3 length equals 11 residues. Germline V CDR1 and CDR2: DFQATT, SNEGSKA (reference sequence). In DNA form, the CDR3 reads TGCAGTGTTACCGGGGTTGGAAAACTGTTTTTT. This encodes CSVTGVGKLFF.

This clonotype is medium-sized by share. The CDR3 bases are TGCAGTGCCCCGGACAGTGCAGCCCAGTACTTC. This translates into CSAPDSAAQYF. The chain joins TRBV20-1 to TRBJ2-5, with TRBD1 as a possible D gene (6 bases). Deletions cut 6 bases from V and 9 bases from J, with 14 bases between. From germline, CDR1 is DFQATT and CDR2 SNEGSKA (reference sequence). The CDR3 runs to 11 residues.

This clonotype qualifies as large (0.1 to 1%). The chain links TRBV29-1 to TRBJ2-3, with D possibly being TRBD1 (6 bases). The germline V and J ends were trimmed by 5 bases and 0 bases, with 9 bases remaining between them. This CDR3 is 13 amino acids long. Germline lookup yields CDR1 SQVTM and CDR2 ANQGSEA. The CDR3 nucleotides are TGCAGCGTTCCACAGGGAAGCACAGATACGCAGTATTTT. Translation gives CSVPQGSTDTQYF.

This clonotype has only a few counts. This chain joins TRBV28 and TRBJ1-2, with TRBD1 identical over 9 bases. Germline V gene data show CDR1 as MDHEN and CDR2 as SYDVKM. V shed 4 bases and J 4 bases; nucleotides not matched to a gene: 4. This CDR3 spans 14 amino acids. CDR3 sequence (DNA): TGTGCCAGCAGTTCCTTGGGACAGGGCTATGGCTACACCTTC. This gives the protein CASSSLGQGYGYTF.

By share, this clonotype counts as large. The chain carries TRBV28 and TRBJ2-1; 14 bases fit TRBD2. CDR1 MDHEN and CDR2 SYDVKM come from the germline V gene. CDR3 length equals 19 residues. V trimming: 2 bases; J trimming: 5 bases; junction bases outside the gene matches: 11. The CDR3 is CASSLRTSGGPAENNEQFF. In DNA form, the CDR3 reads TGTGCCAGCAGTTTAAGGACTAGCGGGGGGCCAGCGGAGAACAATGAGCAGTTCTTC.

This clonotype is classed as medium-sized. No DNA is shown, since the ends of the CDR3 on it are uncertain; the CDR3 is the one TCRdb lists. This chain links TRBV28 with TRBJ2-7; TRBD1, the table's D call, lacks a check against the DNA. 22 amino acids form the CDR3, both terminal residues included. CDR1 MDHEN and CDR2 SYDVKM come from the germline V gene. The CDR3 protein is CASRLAGGSHYEQYFGLGEQYF.

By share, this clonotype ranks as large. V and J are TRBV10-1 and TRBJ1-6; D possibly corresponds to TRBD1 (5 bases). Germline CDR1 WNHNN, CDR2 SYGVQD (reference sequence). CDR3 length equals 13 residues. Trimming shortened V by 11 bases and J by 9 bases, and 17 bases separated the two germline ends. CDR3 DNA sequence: TGCGCCGGGGAGGGACCCGTCGGTTCACCCCTCCACTTT. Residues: CAGEGPVGSPLHF.

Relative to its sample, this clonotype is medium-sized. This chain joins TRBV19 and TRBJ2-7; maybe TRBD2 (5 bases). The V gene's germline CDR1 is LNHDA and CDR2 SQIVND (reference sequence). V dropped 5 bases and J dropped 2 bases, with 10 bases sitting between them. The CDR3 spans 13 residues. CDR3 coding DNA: TGTGCCAGTAGTGCCGGGATCACCTACGAGCAGTACTTC. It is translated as CASSAGITYEQYF.

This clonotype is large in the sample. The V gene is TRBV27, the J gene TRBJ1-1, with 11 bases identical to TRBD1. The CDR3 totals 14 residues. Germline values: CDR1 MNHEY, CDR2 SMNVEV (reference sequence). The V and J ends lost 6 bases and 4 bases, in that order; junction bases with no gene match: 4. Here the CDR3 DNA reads TGTGCCAGCAGGGGACAGGGGGTCCCCACTGAAGCTTTCTTT. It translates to CASRGQGVPTEAFF.

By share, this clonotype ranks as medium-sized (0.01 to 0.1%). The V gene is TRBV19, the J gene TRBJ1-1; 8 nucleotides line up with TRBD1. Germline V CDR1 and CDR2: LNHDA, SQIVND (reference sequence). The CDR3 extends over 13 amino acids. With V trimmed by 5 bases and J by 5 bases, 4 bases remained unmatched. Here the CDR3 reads CASSATGETEAFF. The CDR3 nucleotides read TGTGCCAGTAGTGCGACAGGGGAAACTGAAGCTTTCTTT.

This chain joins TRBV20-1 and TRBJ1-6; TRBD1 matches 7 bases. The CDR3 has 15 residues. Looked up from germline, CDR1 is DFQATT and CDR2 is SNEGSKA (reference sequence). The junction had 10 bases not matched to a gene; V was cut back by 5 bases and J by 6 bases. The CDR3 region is CSAFPGTDPNSPLHF. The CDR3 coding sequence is TGCAGTGCTTTTCCCGGGACAGATCCTAATTCACCCCTCCACTTT.

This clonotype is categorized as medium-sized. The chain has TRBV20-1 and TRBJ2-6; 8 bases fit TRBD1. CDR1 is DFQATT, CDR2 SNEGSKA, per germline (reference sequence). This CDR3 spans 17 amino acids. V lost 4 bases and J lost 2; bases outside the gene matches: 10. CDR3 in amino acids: CSATPEDRETGANVLTF. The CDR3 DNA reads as TGCAGTGCTACCCCGGAGGACAGGGAAACTGGGGCCAACGTCCTGACTTTC.

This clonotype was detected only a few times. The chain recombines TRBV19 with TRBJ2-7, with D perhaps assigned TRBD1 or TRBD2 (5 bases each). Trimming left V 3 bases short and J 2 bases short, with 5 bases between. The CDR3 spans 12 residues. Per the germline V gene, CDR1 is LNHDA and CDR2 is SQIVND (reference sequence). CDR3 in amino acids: CASSMGPYEQYF. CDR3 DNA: TGTGCCAGTAGTATGGGACCCTACGAGCAGTACTTC.

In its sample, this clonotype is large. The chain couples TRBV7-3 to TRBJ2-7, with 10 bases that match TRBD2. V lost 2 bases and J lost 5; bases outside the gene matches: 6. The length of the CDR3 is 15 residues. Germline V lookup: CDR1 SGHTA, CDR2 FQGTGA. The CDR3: CASSLGTSGANEQYF. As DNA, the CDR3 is TGTGCCAGCAGCTTAGGCACTAGCGGGGCAAACGAGCAGTACTTC.

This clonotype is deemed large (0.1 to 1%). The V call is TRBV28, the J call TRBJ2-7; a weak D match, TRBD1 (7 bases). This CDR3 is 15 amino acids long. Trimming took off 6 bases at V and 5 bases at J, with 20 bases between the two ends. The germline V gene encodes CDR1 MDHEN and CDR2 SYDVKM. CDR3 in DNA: TGTGCCAGCAGATGGAGACAGGGACTGGTAGACGAGCAGTACTTC. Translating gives CASRWRQGLVDEQYF. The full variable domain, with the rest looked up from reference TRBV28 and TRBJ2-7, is DVKVTQSSRYLVKRTGEKVFLECVQDMDHENMFWYRQDPGLGLRLIYFSYDVKMKEKGDIPEGYSVSREKKERFSLILESASTNQTSMYLCASRWRQGLVDEQYFGPGTRLTVT.